This T cell receptor (beta chain) stems from a study of T cells in localized non-small cell lung cancer. General study points: The highest T cell clonality was in uninvolved adjacent lung, above tumor. Median detection of top 100 tumor clones in adjacent lung was roughly 61 clones. It remains possible that heterogeneity exists, since only one tumor region was sequenced.

Points on this clone: Its antigen is still unknown.

Losses at the gene ends were 2 bases for V and 0 bases for J; bases not matched to a gene: 1. This CDR3 spans 16 amino acids. CDR1 KGHSH and CDR2 LQKENI come from the germline V gene. Repertoires were generated with immunoSEQ multiplex PCR, while TCRdb's copy carries only in-frame clones and drops some. The sample consists of 75,000 to 95,000 clones, approximately 90% of them appearing once. This TCR came from a man aged 40 to 70 with stage I squamous cell lung carcinoma. The chain links TRBV18 to TRBJ1-1; 12 nucleotides line up with TRBD1. The sample was peripheral blood, taken before any cancer treatment. CDR3 loop: CASSPGTGGMNTEAFF. The CDR3 DNA follows: TGTGCCAGCTCACCAGGGACAGGGGGCATGAACACTGAAGCTTTCTTT. Full variable domain (remainder filled in from reference TRBV18 and TRBJ1-1): NAGVMQNPRHLVRRRGQEARLRCSPMKGHSHVYWYRQLPEEGLKFMVYLQKENIIDESGMPKERFSAEFPKEGPSILRIQQVVRGDSAAYFCASSPGTGGMNTEAFFGQGTRLTVV.